This entry lists 20 T cell receptor beta chains sequenced from one sample in a study of blood T cell repertoires in COVID-19 (dated by TCRdb to the early 2020s). The library was made by the immunoSEQ multiplex PCR assay. In its TCRdb copy, this immuneACCESS table keeps in-frame sequences only and misses some clones. Where compared with another copy, unresolved V genes explain less than half of these, and the others have no known cause. The sample profile shows 250,000 to 300,000 clones; 65% to 90% of them were found once. In total, the top ten clones hold approximately 5% of the sample. Source material: peripheral blood. All receptors derive from a man aged 50-59 years with active or convalescent COVID-19.

In DNA, the CDR3 is TGTGCCACCAGCAGAGATGCGGGGGGGGTTGGGAATGAGCAGTTCTTC. The encoded protein is CATSRDAGGVGNEQFF. The V and J genes are TRBV15 and TRBJ2-1; 9 nucleotides line up with TRBD2. Germline V gene sequence: CDR1 LNHNV, CDR2 YYDKDF (reference sequence). V was pared by 0 bases and J by 7 bases, with 7 bases of the junction left unmatched. This CDR3 region has 16 residues.

The V call is TRBV5-1, the J call TRBJ2-1; 11 bases align to TRBD2. Germline V gene lookup returns CDR1 SGHRS and CDR2 YFSETQ. Trimming took 4 bases from V and 4 from J; bases not matched to a gene: 4. This CDR3 spans 15 amino acids. CDR3 coding DNA: TGCGCCAGCAGCGTAACTAGCGGGAGTTACAATGAGCAGTTCTTC. It translates to CASSVTSGSYNEQFF.

J is TRBJ1-1 and V is TRBV19, with a possible D match to TRBD1 (6 bases). Germline V gene data show CDR1 as LNHDA and CDR2 as SQIVND (reference sequence). The CDR3 has 14 amino acids. V was cut by 6 bases and J by 6 bases, with 17 bases left in between. The CDR3 here is CASSQAQGRSEAFF. The CDR3 region has the DNA TGTGCCAGTAGCCAAGCACAGGGTAGGTCTGAAGCTTTCTTT.

This clone has more than one count but fewer than ten. The chain couples TRBV27 to TRBJ2-7; the D gene is possibly TRBD2 (6 bases). From germline, CDR1 is MNHEY and CDR2 SMNVEV (reference sequence). The V end was cut by 5 bases, the J end by 2 bases, with 10 bases between. This CDR3 has 13 amino acids. DNA for the CDR3: TGTGCCAGCAGTCGTAGCGGAACCTACGAGCAGTACTTC. It encodes CASSRSGTYEQYF.

This rearrangement joins TRBV2 to TRBJ1-2; D gene ambiguous. The V end was cut by 8 bases, the J end by 2 bases, with 18 bases between. The CDR3 is made up of 15 amino acids. Germline lookup yields CDR1 SNHLY and CDR2 FYNNEI. CDR3 sequence reads: CASLKFPEYNYGYTF. Written as DNA, the CDR3 is TGTGCCAGCCTGAAGTTTCCTGAGTACAACTATGGCTACACCTTC.

The rearrangement joins TRBV5-1 to TRBJ1-4; no reliable D call. Germline V gene lookup returns CDR1 SGHRS and CDR2 YFSETQ. Trimming pared 0 bases from V and 5 bases from J, leaving 11 bases between. The CDR3 consists of 15 residues. DNA of the CDR3: TGCGCCAGCAGCTTGGCAGGCGACAAAAATGAAAAACTGTTTTTT. Protein: CASSLAGDKNEKLFF.

The chain joins TRBV3-1 (or the pseudogene TRBV3-2) to TRBJ2-1; D might be TRBD2 (6 bases). Trimming removed 1 base from V and 1 base from J, with 8 bases in between. Germline-derived CDR1 and CDR2 are LGHDT and YNNKEL (reference sequence). This CDR3 is built from 15 residues. CDR3 region: CASSQVGGSYNEQFF. Here the CDR3 DNA reads TGTGCCAGCAGCCAAGTCGGGGGTTCCTACAATGAGCAGTTCTTC.

The CDR3: CASSEGAPAGILVYEQYF. The CDR3 coding sequence is TGTGCCAGCAGTGAAGGTGCGCCAGCGGGAATTTTAGTCTACGAGCAGTACTTC. The chain recombines TRBV6-1 with TRBJ2-7, with 7 nucleotides matching TRBD2. The CDR3 consists of 18 residues. With 1 base clipped from V and 3 bases from J, the junction kept 15 bases outside the gene matches. Germline V lookup: CDR1 MNHNS, CDR2 SASEGT.

The chain has TRBV4-1 and TRBJ2-7, with D unclear. V lost 4 bases and J 5 bases, leaving 12 bases between the germline ends. The CDR3 is 13 amino acids. CDR1 and CDR2 from the germline V gene are MGHRA and YSYEKL. The CDR3 reads CASSPAGFHEQYF. Written as DNA, the CDR3 is TGCGCCAGCAGCCCGGCAGGATTCCACGAGCAGTACTTC.

This sequence joins TRBV30 and TRBJ1-2; D is undetermined. Germline V lookup: CDR1 GTSNPN, CDR2 SVGIG (reference sequence). This CDR3 region has 12 residues. V was cut by 8 bases and J by 4 bases, with 14 bases left in between. The CDR3 is CAGVQEVYGYTF. DNA of the CDR3: TGTGCCGGCGTTCAAGAGGTCTATGGCTACACCTTC.

The chain recombines TRBV5-8 with TRBJ1-5, with D maybe TRBD1 (5 bases). The V gene lost 5 bases and the J gene lost 9 bases, with 21 bases spanning the gap. Per germline, CDR1 SGHTS and CDR2 YDEGEE. This CDR3 is 15 amino acids long. CDR3 coding DNA: TGTGCCAGCAGGTCCCCCGGGACTGGACTTACGCCCCAGCATTTT. It specifies CASRSPGTGLTPQHF.

The rearrangement joins TRBV3-1 (or the pseudogene TRBV3-2) to TRBJ2-7, with D uncertain. Trimming cost V 6 bases and J 0 bases, with 6 bases left between them. The CDR3 covers 12 residues. Germline V lookup: CDR1 LGHDT, CDR2 YNNKEL (reference sequence). Written as DNA, the CDR3 is TGTGCCAGCAGTGCGAGCTCCTACGAGCAGTACTTC. It translates to CASSASSYEQYF.

The V and J genes are TRBV7-2 and TRBJ2-7, with D maybe TRBD1 (6 bases). Germline V CDR1 and CDR2: SGHTA, FQGNSA. Trimming removed 7 bases from V and 3 bases from J, with 16 bases in between. CDR3 length: 14 residues. The CDR3 spells CASKWSTGSYEQYF. The DNA for the CDR3 is TGTGCCAGCAAATGGTCCACAGGGAGCTACGAGCAGTACTTC.

The rearrangement links TRBV5-1 to TRBJ2-5; TRBD1 matches at 9 bases. The CDR3 is 17 amino acids. V lost 4 bases to trimming and J lost 3 bases; unmatched junction nucleotides: 13. Germline-derived CDR1 and CDR2 are SGHRS and YFSETQ. The CDR3 region is CASSLRPQGAGEETQYF. CDR3 nucleotide sequence: TGCGCCAGCAGCCTCAGACCACAGGGGGCCGGAGAAGAGACCCAGTACTTC.

The chain carries TRBV19 and TRBJ1-1, with D tentatively TRBD1 (6 bases). The V end lost 1 base, the J end lost 3 bases, and 18 bases lay between the germline ends. Germline loops: CDR1 LNHDA, CDR2 SQIVND (reference sequence). This CDR3 contains 17 residues. The CDR3 nucleotides are TGTGCCAGTAGTATAGGTTCGTCGGCAGGGGAAGACACTGAAGCTTTCTTT. Protein product: CASSIGSSAGEDTEAFF.

The CDR3 DNA is TGTGCCAGCACCCGAGGTGTGGGGTGGGACAGGGGCGCGGGTGGCTACACCTTC. It is translated as CASTRGVGWDRGAGGYTF. The chain has TRBV28 and TRBJ1-2; TRBD1 aligns across 10 bases. CDR1 and CDR2 (germline): MDHEN, SYDVKM. The CDR3 is made up of 18 amino acids. Germline trimming cut 7 bases from V and 7 bases from J; bases unmatched to any gene: 21.

For the CDR3, the DNA is TGCGCCAGCAGCCCTGACAGAGCTAATCAGCCCCAGCATTTT. Translating gives CASSPDRANQPQHF. V is TRBV4-1 and J is TRBJ1-5; the D gene is possibly TRBD1 (5 bases). The V gene lost 4 bases and the J gene lost 4 bases, with 11 bases spanning the gap. The CDR3 has 14 residues. Germline values: CDR1 MGHRA, CDR2 YSYEKL.

This clone was seen a few times. The rearrangement uses TRBV14 and TRBJ2-1; D possibly corresponds to TRBD1 (6 bases). V dropped 1 base and J dropped 3 bases, with 13 bases sitting between them. The CDR3 has 16 residues. CDR1 SGHDN and CDR2 FVKESK come from the germline V gene. The CDR3 DNA is TGTGCCAGCAGCCAAGTATGGCAGGGGATCTACAATGAGCAGTTCTTC. Translating gives CASSQVWQGIYNEQFF. The entire variable domain, with the rest obtained from reference TRBV14 and TRBJ2-1, is as follows: EAGVTQFPSHSVIEKGQTVTLRCDPISGHDNLYWYRRVMGKEIKFLLHFVKESKQDESGMPNNRFLAERTGGTYSTLKVQPAELEDSGVYFCASSQVWQGIYNEQFFGPGTRLTVL.

V usage is TRBV16 and J usage is TRBJ1-2; unclear D gene. CDR3 length equals 15 residues. Germline V CDR1 and CDR2: KGHSY, FQNENV. V was cut by 0 bases and J by 10 bases, with 18 bases left in between. The CDR3 nucleotides are TGTGCCAGCAGCCAATCAGAAGGGCTACGACTAATCTACACCTTC. Residues: CASSQSEGLRLIYTF.

This chain uses TRBV4-1 with TRBJ1-5; D gene unclear. From germline, CDR1 is MGHRA and CDR2 YSYEKL. The CDR3 has 14 amino acids. The germline V and J ends were trimmed by 3 bases and 5 bases, with 11 bases remaining between them. Here the CDR3 DNA reads TGCGCCAGCAGCCATATGTCCCAGGATCAGCCCCAGCATTTT. Translation gives CASSHMSQDQPQHF.